This TCR beta chain was observed in a study of T cell responses to AZD1222 COVID-19 vaccine. General observations from the study: At baseline, seropositivity was found in only five or six AZD1222 recipients. White British ancestry dominated among donors, who included more females, and clonal diversity was possibly underestimated.

Comments on this clone: The antigen remains unidentified.

Profiling relied on immunoSEQ multiplex PCR, and the TCRdb table lists in-frame clones only, not all of them. The sample lists 100,000 to 150,000 clones, 80% to 90% occurring once. Germline-derived CDR1 and CDR2 are KGHSH and LQKENI. V was clipped by 4 bases and J by 5 bases; unmatched bases: 2. This CDR3 contains 14 residues. The sample here was peripheral blood, taken on day 0 of AZD1222 vaccination. The clonotype originates from an adult in good health. This chain joins TRBV18 and TRBJ1-1; 12 bases are a match to TRBD1. The CDR3 loop reads CASSRGQGATEAFF. CDR3 DNA: TGTGCCAGCTCACGGGGACAGGGGGCGACTGAAGCTTTCTTT.